A single sample gave rise to the 21 T cell receptor beta chains below, sequenced in a study of high-grade serous ovarian cancer treatment subgroups. Tumor samples were taken before definitive surgery or chemotherapy. Some clones are missing from TCRdb's copy, which holds only in-frame ones; the method was immunoSEQ multiplex PCR. The table lists some 40,000 clones, around 80% of them singletons. The source material was tumor tissue. These receptors came from a human donor with high-grade serous ovarian cancer.

The CDR3 loop is CAWRDRENCTEAFF. The DNA for the CDR3 is TGTGCCTGGAGGGACAGGGAGAATTGCACTGAAGCTTTCTTT. The chain carries TRBV30 and TRBJ1-1; TRBD1 matches 8 bases. Germline values: CDR1 GTSNPN, CDR2 SVGIG (reference sequence). CDR3 length: 14 amino acids. The trim removed 3 bases at V and 4 bases at J, leaving 7 bases unmatched.

The V gene is TRBV28, the J gene TRBJ1-1, with D possibly matching TRBD1 (5 bases). This CDR3 has 15 residues. The germline CDR1 and CDR2 sequences are MDHEN and SYDVKM. V dropped 2 bases and J dropped 4 bases, with 14 bases sitting between them. CDR3 in DNA: TGTGCCAGCAGTTTACATTACTGGGGGGTCACTGAAGCTTTCTTT. This codes for CASSLHYWGVTEAFF. The full variable domain, completed using reference TRBV28 and TRBJ1-1, is DVKVTQSSRYLVKRTGEKVFLECVQDMDHENMFWYRQDPGLGLRLIYFSYDVKMKEKGDIPEGYSVSREKKERFSLILESASTNQTSMYLCASSLHYWGVTEAFFGQGTRLTVV.

The rearrangement uses TRBV7-3 and TRBJ2-5; D may correspond to TRBD1 or TRBD2 (7 bases each). The CDR3 is 14 amino acids. Germline CDR1 reads SGHTA; CDR2 reads FQGTGA. Trimming left V 2 bases short and J 5 bases short, with 12 bases between. CDR3 amino acids: CASSLQGGAETQYF. CDR3 coding DNA: TGTGCCAGCAGCTTACAGGGGGGGGCTGAGACCCAGTACTTC.

This chain uses TRBV5-1 with TRBJ2-1, with TRBD2 matching over 10 bases. Germline V gives CDR1 SGHRS, CDR2 YFSETQ. V shed 4 bases and J 4 bases; nucleotides not matched to a gene: 11. This CDR3 is 17 amino acids long. The CDR3 sequence: CASSLRFSGGVYNEQFF. DNA of the CDR3: TGCGCCAGCAGCCTCCGCTTCAGCGGGGGGGTATACAATGAGCAGTTCTTC.

The chain combines TRBV10-2 with TRBJ2-7, with TRBD2 as a possible D gene (6 bases). The CDR3 covers 16 residues. Germline CDR1 WSHSY, CDR2 SAAADI. V lost 2 bases, J lost 4 bases, and 18 bases lay in between. Here the CDR3 reads CASSEPVRGWPYEQYF. The CDR3 nucleotides read TGCGCCAGCAGTGAGCCTGTGCGGGGCTGGCCGTACGAGCAGTACTTC.

V and J are TRBV9 and TRBJ2-1; possible D gene TRBD1, 5 bases. The germline V gene has CDR1 SGDLS and CDR2 YYNGEE. Trimming removed 2 bases from V and 3 bases from J, with 15 bases in between. The CDR3 runs 16 residues. This chain's CDR3 is CASSVNPGPNYNEQFF. The CDR3 DNA reads TGTGCCAGCAGCGTCAACCCAGGGCCTAACTACAATGAGCAGTTCTTC.

In DNA, the CDR3 is TGTGCCAGCAGCTTGGGACAGGGGAACACTGAAGCTTTCTTT. It is translated as CASSLGQGNTEAFF. The chain has TRBV13 and TRBJ1-1, with 9 nucleotides matching TRBD1. CDR3 length: 14 amino acids. In germline, CDR1 is PRHDT, CDR2 FYEKMQ (reference sequence). After removal of 3 bases from V and 1 base from J, the junction contained 0 bases not matched to a gene. Looking up the rest from reference TRBV13 and TRBJ1-1 gives the full variable domain: AAGVIQSPRHLIKEKRETATLKCYPIPRHDTVYWYQQGPGQDPQFLISFYEKMQSDKGSIPDRFSAQQFSDYHSELNMSSLELGDSALYFCASSLGQGNTEAFFGQGTRLTVV.

The chain couples TRBV7-6 to TRBJ2-7, with 14 bases aligning to TRBD2. CDR3 length: 20 residues. The germline CDR1 and CDR2 sequences are SGHVS and FNYEAQ. Trimming removed 5 bases from V and 2 bases from J; junction bases left unmatched: 17. The CDR3 is CASSPPFGTSGRRGTYEQYF. Here the CDR3 DNA reads TGTGCCAGCAGCCCCCCCTTCGGGACTAGCGGGAGAAGGGGCACCTACGAGCAGTACTTC.

J is TRBJ2-1 and V is TRBV6-5, with D possibly matching TRBD1 (5 bases). Per germline, CDR1 MNHEY and CDR2 SVGAGI. The CDR3 runs to 14 residues. Trimming took 2 bases from V and 3 from J, leaving 8 bases between them. The CDR3 reads CASSYAQGYNEQFF. DNA of the CDR3: TGTGCCAGCAGTTACGCGCAGGGCTACAATGAGCAGTTCTTC.

This clone has more than one count but fewer than ten. The V call is TRBV11-3, the J call TRBJ1-2, with TRBD1 matching 7 bases. This CDR3 is built from 14 residues. The trim removed 1 base at V and 3 bases at J, leaving 2 bases unmatched. Germline loops: CDR1 SGHNT, CDR2 YENEEA. The CDR3, as DNA: TGTGCCAGCAGCTTAGGCAGGGGGTACTATGGCTACACCTTC. It yields the protein CASSLGRGYYGYTF.

This clone was picked up a small number of times. The chain links TRBV10-3 to TRBJ2-3; the match to TRBD2 covers 10 bases. Germline CDR1 reads ENHRY; CDR2 reads SYGVKD. The CDR3 is 15 residues long. V dropped 6 bases and J dropped 7; count of bases not matched to a gene: 10. The CDR3 DNA sequence: TGTGCCATCAGCCCGTCGGCTAGCGGGAGTCATACGCAGTATTTT. Residues: CAISPSASGSHTQYF.

The CDR3 loop is CASSSTVRSYEQYF. The CDR3 DNA follows: TGTGCCAGCAGCTCGACAGTCCGCTCCTACGAGCAGTACTTC. The V call is TRBV7-9, the J call TRBJ2-7; D possibly corresponds to TRBD1 (5 bases). The CDR3 is made up of 14 amino acids. Germline V gene sequence: CDR1 SEHNR, CDR2 FQNEAQ (reference sequence). V shed 4 bases and J shed 0 bases, with 10 bases lying between them. Using reference TRBV7-9 and TRBJ2-7 for the parts outside the CDR3, the full variable domain is DTGVSQNPRHKITKRGQNVTFRCDPISEHNRLYWYRQTLGQGPEFLTYFQNEAQLEKSRLLSDRFSAERPKGSFSTLEIQRTEQGDSAMYLCASSSTVRSYEQYFGPGTRLTVT.

This chain joins TRBV28 and TRBJ1-1; D not certain. Trimming removed 8 bases from V and 1 base from J, with 11 bases in between. The CDR3 loop spans 13 amino acids. The germline V gene has CDR1 MDHEN and CDR2 SYDVKM. The CDR3 region is CASVERRNTEAFF. The DNA of the CDR3 is TGTGCCAGCGTCGAGAGGAGGAACACTGAAGCTTTCTTT.

This clone was counted only a few times. This rearrangement joins TRBV4-1 to TRBJ1-5; D is uncertain. The ends were cut back, 3 bases at V and 4 bases at J, with 16 bases in the middle. The CDR3 contains 16 residues. Germline V gene data show CDR1 as MGHRA and CDR2 as YSYEKL. For the CDR3, the DNA is TGCGCCAGCAGCCATACGATAGAGGGATTTAATCAGCCCCAGCATTTT. It specifies CASSHTIEGFNQPQHF.

The chain joins TRBV7-7 to TRBJ2-7, with TRBD1 matching over 8 bases. Germline trimming cut 1 base from V and 7 bases from J; bases unmatched to any gene: 6. CDR3 length: 14 residues. Germline loops: CDR1 SSHAT, CDR2 FNYEAQ (reference sequence). CDR3 DNA sequence: TGTGCCAGCAGCTTAGGGCAGGGGGCTTTTGAGCAGTACTTC. Translating it yields CASSLGQGAFEQYF.

The chain carries TRBV5-4 and TRBJ2-5, with D maybe TRBD2 (7 bases). CDR1 SGHNT and CDR2 YYREEE come from the germline V gene (reference sequence). This CDR3 contains 15 residues. The V and J ends lost 0 bases and 5 bases respectively, with 14 bases between them. The CDR3 spells CASSLGEGGWETQYF. The DNA for the CDR3 is TGTGCCAGCAGCTTGGGGGAGGGGGGCTGGGAGACCCAGTACTTC.

The gene calls are TRBV10-3 and TRBJ2-3, with D maybe TRBD2 (5 bases). Germline V CDR1 and CDR2: ENHRY, SYGVKD. Trimming shortened V by 3 bases and J by 1 base, and 11 bases separated the two germline ends. The CDR3 consists of 15 residues. CDR3 nucleotide sequence: TGTGCCATCAGTGACAGGACTTGCTGCACAGATACGCAGTATTTT. The encoded protein is CAISDRTCCTDTQYF.

J is TRBJ1-5 and V is TRBV4-1, with D unclear. The V end was cut by 1 base, the J end by 5 bases, with 9 bases between. The CDR3 covers 14 residues. Germline CDR1 is MGHRA and CDR2 is YSYEKL. Here the CDR3 DNA reads TGCGCCAGCAGCCAAGGACCCTACCATCAGCCCCAGCATTTT. This translates into CASSQGPYHQPQHF.

This clone has a handful of counts. The chain employs TRBV5-1 and TRBJ2-1; D ambiguous. Germline CDR1 SGHRS, CDR2 YFSETQ. Deletions cut 0 bases from V and 6 bases from J, with 7 bases between. This CDR3 is built from 13 residues. The CDR3 region has the DNA TGCGCCAGCAGCTTGGAGGCGTCCAATGAGCAGTTCTTC. This encodes CASSLEASNEQFF. The full variable domain, with the rest looked up from reference TRBV5-1 and TRBJ2-1, is KAGVTQTPRYLIKTRGQQVTLSCSPISGHRSVSWYQQTPGQGLQFLFEYFSETQRNKGNFPGRFSGRQFSNSRSEMNVSTLELGDSALYLCASSLEASNEQFFGPGTRLTVL.

The genes are TRBV10-3 and TRBJ2-7; possible D gene TRBD1, 6 bases. CDR3 length equals 14 residues. Trimming removed 10 bases from V and 3 bases from J, with 19 bases in between. Germline CDR1 and CDR2: ENHRY and SYGVKD. CDR3 coding DNA: TGTGCCACCGGCTCCCGGGACAAGATCTACGAGCAGTACTTC. Residues: CATGSRDKIYEQYF.

This clone occurred a few times. The CDR3: CAISSQGNQPQHF. In DNA form, the CDR3 reads TGTGCCATCAGCTCACAGGGGAATCAGCCCCAGCATTTT. J is TRBJ1-5 and V is TRBV10-3, with TRBD1 identical over 7 bases. This CDR3 is built from 13 residues. Germline lookup yields CDR1 ENHRY and CDR2 SYGVKD. With 6 bases clipped from V and 4 bases from J, the junction kept 3 bases outside the gene matches.